This is a list of T cell receptor beta chains from one sample in a study of blood T cell repertoires in COVID-19. The data were produced by immunoSEQ multiplex PCR, yet TCRdb's version contains in-frame clones alone and is incomplete. Among around 220,000 clones listed, 70% to 90% were seen once. Sequencing was done on a sample of peripheral blood. These receptors originate from a man aged 45-65 years with acute or convalescent COVID-19. Both conserved end residues are part of each CDR3. Each record gives: V gene, D gene, clone size, J gene, CDR3 length, CDR3 protein, CDR3 DNA. D genes are given only for firm matches. The size entry is marked missing in some rows and otherwise reads once, few, many or a size class.

TRBV11-2	.	.	TRBJ2-7	12	CASSPDYYEQYF	TGTGCCAGCAGCCCGGACTACTACGAGCAGTACTTC
TRBV6-5	.	.	TRBJ1-1	16	CASSYDRNRVMAEAFF	TGTGCCAGCAGTTACGATCGAAACAGGGTTATGGCTGAAGCTTTCTTT
TRBV3-1/TRBV3-2	TRBD1	.	TRBJ2-2	17	CASSPWTGGQNTGELFF	TGTGCCAGCAGCCCCTGGACAGGGGGTCAGAACACCGGGGAGCTGTTTTTT
TRBV6-1	.	.	TRBJ1-5	16	CASSASGQGVNQPQHF	TGTGCCAGCAGTGCTTCCGGACAAGGTGTCAATCAGCCCCAGCATTTT
TRBV5-1	.	.	TRBJ1-5	14	CASSLSGSNQPQHF	TGCGCCAGCAGCTTGTCAGGGAGCAATCAGCCCCAGCATTTT
TRBV10-3	TRBD1	.	TRBJ1-1	15	CAISESGQANTEAFF	TGTGCCATCAGTGAGTCGGGACAGGCGAACACTGAAGCTTTCTTT
TRBV6-5	.	.	TRBJ1-5	14	CASIRMGGNQPQHF	TGTGCCAGCATAAGGATGGGAGGCAATCAGCCCCAGCATTTT
TRBV30	TRBD1	.	TRBJ1-2	12	CAWRGTGAGYTF	TGTGCCTGGAGGGGGACAGGCGCTGGCTACACCTTC
TRBV27	.	.	TRBJ1-2	13	CASSSSGELGYTF	.
TRBV10-2	TRBD2	.	TRBJ2-3	18	CASSEPPGLAVGTDTQYF	TGCGCCAGCAGTGAGCCTCCGGGACTAGCGGTCGGCACAGATACGCAGTATTTT
TRBV6-1	.	.	TRBJ1-3	16	CASSDGVGASGNTIYF	TGTGCCAGCAGTGATGGGGTAGGGGCCTCTGGAAACACCATATATTTT
TRBV29-1	TRBD1	.	TRBJ2-7	12	CSVEDRGYEQYF	TGCAGCGTTGAAGACAGGGGGTACGAGCAGTACTTC
TRBV7-2	.	.	TRBJ1-6	13	CASSPPGSSPLHF	TGTGCCAGCAGCCCACCGGGAAGCTCACCCCTCCACTTT
TRBV18	.	.	TRBJ2-3	13	CAGKGVTADTQYF	TGTGCCGGAAAGGGGGTTACGGCAGATACGCAGTATTTT
TRBV7-9	.	.	TRBJ2-1	12	CASRLNNNEQFF	TGTGCCAGCAGGCTAAATAACAATGAGCAGTTCTTC
TRBV5-1	.	.	TRBJ1-2	15	CASSLQPGLDYGYTF	TGCGCCAGCAGCTTGCAACCAGGGTTGGACTATGGCTACACCTTC
TRBV5-1	.	.	TRBJ2-2	16	CASSLGTQANTGELFF	TGCGCCAGCAGCTTGGGTACGCAGGCAAACACCGGGGAGCTGTTTTTT
TRBV12-5	TRBD2	.	TRBJ2-3	18	CASGLGLLAAGTTDTQYF	TGTGCTAGTGGTTTGGGGCTCCTAGCGGCCGGGACCACAGATACGCAGTATTTT
TRBV6-5	TRBD1	.	TRBJ2-7	15	CASSYVGTGVHEQYF	TGTGCCAGCAGTTACGTGGGGACAGGGGTCCACGAGCAGTACTTC
TRBV5-1	.	.	TRBJ2-1	15	CASSTGGVGSYEQFF	TGCGCCAGCAGCACCGGGGGTGTTGGATCGTATGAGCAGTTCTTC
TRBV19	TRBD1	.	TRBJ1-1	14	CASSHRGVGTEAFF	TGTGCCAGTAGCCACAGGGGAGTGGGGACTGAAGCTTTCTTT
TRBV9	.	.	TRBJ1-2	16	CASSLGRGRGGYGYTF	TGTGCCAGCAGCCTGGGGAGGGGACGAGGTGGTTATGGCTACACCTTC
TRBV18	.	few	TRBJ1-1	17	CASSPLPPGGSNTEAFF	TGTGCCAGCTCACCACTCCCCCCTGGGGGGAGTAACACTGAAGCTTTCTTT
TRBV5-4	TRBD1	.	TRBJ2-3	16	CASSSNRGSSTDTQYF	TGTGCCAGCAGCTCAAACAGGGGCTCGAGCACAGATACGCAGTATTTT
TRBV30	TRBD1	.	TRBJ2-2	14	CAWSRGQAYGELFF	TGTGCCTGGAGTCGGGGACAGGCATACGGGGAGCTGTTTTTT
TRBV6-5	.	.	TRBJ1-1	11	CASFSAGRAFF	TGTGCCAGCTTTTCGGCGGGGAGAGCTTTCTTT